The rows below give T cell receptor beta chains drawn from one sample of a study of shared clonotypes between healthy human individuals. Produced via immunoSEQ multiplex PCR; TCRdb's table is partial and in-frame only. The repertoire holds about 600,000 clones, with roughly four fifths as singletons. The sequenced sample consisted of PBMCs. The receptors shown here come from a woman aged 40 to 55 in good health. Some clones in this sample may be carry-over from other donors' samples. The CDR3 runs from the conserved cysteine through the conserved F or W. The order of the fields is D gene, J gene, V gene, clone size, CDR3 protein, CDR3 DNA. D genes are given only for firm matches. Where a row states a size, it is once, few, many or the class of an expanded clone; other rows omit it.

TRBD2 TRBJ2-1 TRBV5-4 . CASSFSGGSSHEQFF TGTGCCAGCAGCTTTTCGGGAGGGTCCAGCCATGAGCAGTTCTTC
TRBD1 TRBJ1-4 TRBV4-2 . CASSRDRGLKRPNEKLFF TGTGCCAGCAGCCGGGACAGGGGTCTTAAGCGGCCTAATGAAAAACTGTTTTTT
. TRBJ2-7 TRBV29-1 . CSVLDIYEQYF TGCAGCGTCCTAGATATCTACGAGCAGTACTTC
. TRBJ1-2 TRBV5-1 . CASSLVRVWDIYGYTF TGCGCCAGCAGCTTGGTGAGGGTCTGGGATATCTATGGCTACACCTTC
. TRBJ2-2 TRBV7-8 . CASSRPEGELFF TGTGCCAGCAGCCGCCCTGAGGGGGAGCTGTTTTTT
. TRBJ1-3 TRBV18 . CASSPLGTASGNTIYF TGTGCCAGCTCACCCCTCGGGACGGCCTCTGGAAACACCATATATTTT
. TRBJ1-4 TRBV28 . CASSLLRRNEKLFF TGTGCCAGCAGTTTACTCAGGCGAAATGAAAAACTGTTTTTT
. TRBJ2-7 TRBV5-1 . CASSLGLQYEQYF TGCGCCAGCAGCTTGGGACTGCAGTACGAGCAGTACTTC
. TRBJ1-1 TRBV7-2 . CASSLARDFGAFF TGTGCCAGCAGCTTAGCCCGTGACTTTGGGGCTTTCTTT
TRBD2 TRBJ2-5 TRBV11-2 . CASSTGTTEETQYF TGTGCCAGCAGCACCGGGACTACAGAAGAGACCCAGTACTTC
. TRBJ2-6 TRBV4-3 . CASSQVIGKQASSGANVLTF TGCGCCAGCAGCCAAGTTATCGGCAAACAGGCGAGCTCTGGGGCCAACGTCCTGACTTTC
TRBD1 TRBJ1-1 TRBV5-6 . CASSLDVGQGTSEAFF TGTGCCAGCAGCTTGGACGTGGGACAGGGGACTTCTGAAGCTTTCTTT
. TRBJ1-4 TRBV6-4 . CASSDGVATEKLFF TGTGCCAGCAGTGACGGGGTGGCTACGGAAAAACTGTTTTTT
. TRBJ2-3 TRBV2 . CASALGEPRDTQYF TGTGCCAGCGCACTCGGGGAACCGAGGGATACGCAGTATTTT
. TRBJ2-6 TRBV30 . CAWQTATGANVLTF TGTGCCTGGCAAACAGCAACTGGGGCCAACGTCCTGACTTTC
. TRBJ1-3 TRBV7-2 . CASSPRHLFSGNTIYF TGTGCCAGCAGCCCAAGACACCTCTTCTCTGGAAACACCATATATTTT
. TRBJ2-7 TRBV7-8 . CASSGLRRPILGEQYF TGTGCCAGCAGCGGCCTCCGGCGTCCCATCCTGGGCGAGCAGTACTTC
TRBD2 TRBJ2-1 TRBV29-1 . CSVPTGTSGLREQFF TGCAGCGTTCCAACCGGGACTAGCGGGCTTAGAGAGCAGTTCTTC
TRBD2 TRBJ2-1 TRBV28 . CASSPLAGGLDEQFF TGTGCCAGCAGTCCGTTAGCGGGAGGGCTCGATGAGCAGTTCTTC
TRBD2 TRBJ2-7 TRBV27 . CASSTSGSYEQYF TGTGCCAGCAGCACTAGCGGGAGCTACGAGCAGTACTTC
. TRBJ2-1 TRBV30 . CAWTELAGANEQFF TGTGCCTGGACAGAACTAGCTGGGGCTAATGAGCAGTTCTTC
TRBD1 TRBJ1-1 TRBV23-1 . CASSPLGQGGTEAFF TGCGCCAGCAGTCCTCTGGGACAGGGTGGTACTGAAGCTTTCTTT
TRBD2 TRBJ2-3 TRBV7-8 once CASRRTRTSGTDTQYF TGTGCCAGCAGGCGGACCCGGACTAGCGGGACAGATACGCAGTATTTT
. TRBJ1-1 TRBV7-2 . CASSLSNRETEAFF TGTGCCAGCAGCTTATCCAACAGGGAAACTGAAGCTTTCTTT
. TRBJ1-5 TRBV28 many CASDSRAGGNQPQHF TGTGCCTCCGACTCCAGGGCTGGGGGCAATCAGCCCCAGCATTTT
. TRBJ2-1 TRBV10-3 . CAISGLSYNEQFF TGTGCCATCTCAGGGCTATCCTACAATGAGCAGTTCTTC
. TRBJ1-1 TRBV29-1 once CSVEGGQGAFF TGCAGCGTTGAAGGGGGGCAGGGCGCTTTCTTT
TRBD2 TRBJ2-1 TRBV2 . CAGQREGRDEQFF TGTGCCGGGCAGCGGGAGGGCCGGGATGAGCAGTTCTTC
. TRBJ2-5 TRBV18 . CASSPRPGSETQYF TGTGCCAGCTCACCTCGTCCAGGGTCAGAGACCCAGTACTTC
. TRBJ1-4 TRBV30 . CAWRDSFGEKLFF TGTGCCTGGAGAGACTCATTCGGAGAAAAACTGTTTTTT
TRBD1 TRBJ2-2 TRBV11-2 once CASSLDRGQGAGELFF TGTGCCAGCAGCTTAGATAGAGGACAGGGGGCCGGGGAGCTGTTTTTT
TRBD1 TRBJ1-3 TRBV13 few CASSWTGQGNTIYF TGTGCCAGCAGCTGGACGGGACAGGGAAACACCATATATTTT
TRBD1 TRBJ2-7 TRBV4-3 . CASSSRQGETYEQYF TGCGCCAGCAGCTCACGACAGGGGGAAACCTACGAGCAGTACTTC
. TRBJ1-1 TRBV4-2 . CASSQDGLKAFF TGTGCCAGCAGCCAAGACGGTCTTAAAGCTTTCTTT
. TRBJ1-2 TRBV14 few CASSQPGTLGRGYTF TGTGCCAGCAGCCAGCCCGGGACACTTGGGAGGGGCTACACCTTC
. TRBJ2-1 TRBV14 . CASSQGYPFSDNEQFF TGTGCCAGCAGCCAAGGGTATCCGTTCTCGGACAATGAGCAGTTCTTC
. TRBJ1-3 TRBV7-2 . CASSPTRAGNTIYF TGTGCCAGCAGCCCCACGAGGGCTGGAAACACCATATATTTT
. TRBJ2-3 TRBV7-2 . CASSLASGPGADTQYF TGTGCCAGCAGCTTAGCTAGCGGTCCTGGCGCAGATACGCAGTATTTT
. TRBJ2-2 TRBV7-9 . CASRIGGWGRNTGELFF TGTGCCAGCAGAATCGGTGGGTGGGGCAGGAACACCGGGGAGCTGTTTTTT
. TRBJ1-1 TRBV5-6 . CASSPATLVNTEAFF TGTGCCAGCAGCCCGGCAACTCTGGTGAACACTGAAGCTTTCTTT
TRBD1 TRBJ2-7 TRBV7-8 . CASSILADRRSIEQYF TGTGCCAGCAGCATCCTGGCGGACAGGCGTTCAATCGAGCAGTACTTC
. TRBJ1-1 TRBV5-4 . CASSRGAGLGVRTEAFF TGTGCCAGCAGCCGAGGGGCAGGGCTCGGTGTTAGAACTGAAGCTTTCTTT
. TRBJ2-3 TRBV11-2 . CASSQAQDTQYF TGTGCCAGCAGCCAGGCCCAGGATACGCAGTATTTT
. TRBJ1-1 TRBV29-1 once CSVRRTENTEAFF TGCAGCGTTCGCCGGACAGAGAACACTGAAGCTTTCTTT
TRBD1 TRBJ2-1 TRBV19 . CASSSGQGRYNEQFF TGTGCCAGTAGTTCGGGACAGGGGCGCTACAATGAGCAGTTCTTC
. TRBJ2-7 TRBV6-5 . CASSYSAGPYEQYF TGTGCCAGCAGTTACTCGGCGGGTCCCTACGAGCAGTACTTC
. TRBJ2-1 TRBV12-5 . CASGLVGTEQFF TGTGCTAGTGGTTTGGTAGGGACAGAGCAGTTCTTC
TRBD1 TRBJ1-5 TRBV29-1 . CSVELGQGLQPQHF TGCAGCGTTGAGTTAGGACAGGGTTTGCAGCCCCAGCATTTT
TRBD2 TRBJ2-7 TRBV7-2 . CASSFSSAGLASAYEQYF TGTGCCAGCAGCTTCTCTAGCGCGGGACTAGCGTCCGCCTACGAGCAGTACTTC
. TRBJ2-5 TRBV5-1 . CASQRQETQYF TGCGCCAGCCAGAGACAAGAGACCCAGTACTTC
. TRBJ1-5 TRBV6-1 . CASRKDGFNQPQHF TGTGCCAGCAGAAAGGACGGATTCAATCAGCCCCAGCATTTT
. TRBJ1-1 TRBV2 . CASSFLAVGSMNTEAFF TGTGCCAGCAGTTTCCTCGCGGTGGGCAGCATGAACACTGAAGCTTTCTTT
. TRBJ2-3 TRBV5-1 . CASSLVIQGRGRDTQYF TGCGCCAGCAGCTTGGTAATACAGGGACGGGGCAGGGATACGCAGTATTTT
TRBD2 TRBJ2-7 TRBV5-6 many CASSQLAGGTYEQYF TGTGCCAGCAGTCAACTAGCGGGAGGGACCTACGAGCAGTACTTC